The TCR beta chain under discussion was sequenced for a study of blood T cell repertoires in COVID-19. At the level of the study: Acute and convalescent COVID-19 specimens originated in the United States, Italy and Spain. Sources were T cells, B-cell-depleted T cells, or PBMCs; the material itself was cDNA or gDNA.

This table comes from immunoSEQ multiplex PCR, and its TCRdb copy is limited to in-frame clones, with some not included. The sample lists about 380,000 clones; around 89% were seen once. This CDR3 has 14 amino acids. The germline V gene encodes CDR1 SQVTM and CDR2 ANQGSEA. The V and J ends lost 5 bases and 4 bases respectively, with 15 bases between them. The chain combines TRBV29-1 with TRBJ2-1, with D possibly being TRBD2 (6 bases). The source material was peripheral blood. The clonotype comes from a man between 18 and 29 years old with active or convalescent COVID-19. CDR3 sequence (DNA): TGCAGCGTTCGGGACTTCGCCTTTTACAATGAGCAGTTCTTC. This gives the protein CSVRDFAFYNEQFF.